These T cell receptor beta chains were read from a single sample in a study of blood T cell repertoires in COVID-19. Measured with immunoSEQ multiplex PCR; TCRdb has only the in-frame clones, and not every one. The sample includes roughly 140,000 clones, under 85% of them seen just once. Sequenced material: peripheral blood. These receptor sequences come from a human donor in a cohort sampled during active COVID-19. Each CDR3 is given with its conserved first and last residue. The order of the fields is J gene, D gene, clone size, V gene, CDR3 DNA, CDR3 protein. The D gene is left open where the match is weak. Only some rows state a clone size, as once, few, many or a class for expanded clones.

TRBJ1-3 | NA | few | TRBV5-1 | TGCGCCAGCAGCTTAGCCGGAGCTGGAAACACCATATATTTT | CASSLAGAGNTIYF
TRBJ2-5 | TRBD2 | NA | TRBV5-1 | TGCGCCAGCAGCTCCAGCGGGGGGGCAGAGACCCAGTACTTC | CASSSSGGAETQYF
TRBJ2-7 | TRBD1 | NA | TRBV19 | TGTGCCAGACTGGGTCGGGACAGCTTCTACGAGCAGTACTTC | CARLGRDSFYEQYF
TRBJ2-7 | NA | NA | TRBV7-9 | TGTGCCAGCAGCTTAGACAGGTTCTACGAGCAGTACTTC | CASSLDRFYEQYF
TRBJ2-2 | NA | NA | TRBV9 | TGTGCCAGCAGCGTAGTGTCCGGTCGTGGCACCGGGGAGCTGTTTTTT | CASSVVSGRGTGELFF
TRBJ1-1 | TRBD1 | NA | TRBV6-4 | TGTGCCAGCAGCCCTGACAGGGGTAGCACTGAAGCTTTCTTT | CASSPDRGSTEAFF
TRBJ2-7 | NA | NA | TRBV19 | TGTGCCAGTAGTGGGCCGGGGTACGAGCAGTACTTC | CASSGPGYEQYF
TRBJ1-6 | NA | NA | TRBV5-4 | TGTGCCAGCAGCTCTACAGGGCGTTCAACCCTCCACTTT | CASSSTGRSTLHF
TRBJ2-7 | TRBD2 | NA | TRBV3-1/TRBV3-2 | TGTGCCAGCCGTGATGGCGGGGGGGCTAGCGACGAGCAGTACTTC | CASRDGGGASDEQYF
TRBJ1-5 | NA | NA | TRBV7-9 | TGTGCCAGCAGCTCCGCGGGTGAGAATCAGCCCCAGCATTTT | CASSSAGENQPQHF
TRBJ1-6 | TRBD1 | NA | TRBV19 | TGTGCCAGTAGTATGGAATACCCAGGGGGCTATAATTCACCCCTCCACTTT | CASSMEYPGGYNSPLHF
TRBJ1-2 | TRBD1 | NA | TRBV5-5 | TGTGCCAGCATCCCAGCGACAGGGAAGTATGGCTACACCTTC | CASIPATGKYGYTF
TRBJ1-6 | NA | NA | TRBV10-3 | TGTGCCTCCCGACACAGGGAGACTAATTCACCCCTCCACTTT | CASRHRETNSPLHF
TRBJ2-7 | NA | NA | TRBV3-1/TRBV3-2 | TGTGCCAGCAGCCTCCTAGGCGAGCAGTACTTC | CASSLLGEQYF
TRBJ1-2 | NA | NA | TRBV28 | TGTGCCAGCAGTTTGGAAGGGGCCAGGGCGGTCGGCTACACCTTC | CASSLEGARAVGYTF
TRBJ2-1 | TRBD1 | NA | TRBV7-2 | TGTGCCAGCAGCGTTAGACAGGGGGTAAACAATGAGCAGTTCTTC | CASSVRQGVNNEQFF
TRBJ2-5 | NA | NA | TRBV3-1/TRBV3-2 | TGTGCCAGCAGCCAAAATCCCTACGGGGAGACCCAGTACTTC | CASSQNPYGETQYF
TRBJ1-2 | NA | few | TRBV3-1/TRBV3-2 | TGTGCCAGCAGCCCAGACGACACGCTCTATGGCTACACCTTC | CASSPDDTLYGYTF
TRBJ2-3 | NA | NA | TRBV7-3 | TGTGCCAGCAGCTTAACGGCGCTCAGGGGGGCAGATACGCAGTATTTT | CASSLTALRGADTQYF
TRBJ2-1 | NA | NA | TRBV2 | TGTGCCAGCACCCCGGCAGGTAGCGATGAGCAGTTCTTC | CASTPAGSDEQFF
TRBJ2-2 | NA | NA | TRBV18 | TGTGCCAGCTCACCACGGGCAGACGTCTTGAACACCGGGGAGCTGTTTTTT | CASSPRADVLNTGELFF
TRBJ2-3 | NA | NA | TRBV4-1 | TGCGCCAGCAGCCAAGAGTACAGTCAACCTAGCACAGATACGCAGTATTTT | CASSQEYSQPSTDTQYF
TRBJ1-1 | TRBD1 | NA | TRBV6-6 | TGTGCCAGCAGCCTAAGGACAGGGGGAGAGGGTGAAGCTTTCTTT | CASSLRTGGEGEAFF
TRBJ1-1 | NA | NA | TRBV5-4 | TGTGCCAGCAGCTTAGGCAGGGCAATGAACACTGAAGCTTTCTTT | CASSLGRAMNTEAFF
TRBJ2-1 | NA | NA | TRBV6-6 | TGTGCCAGCAATTCCCTCCCCGGGACACCGTACAATGAGCAGTTCTTC | CASNSLPGTPYNEQFF
TRBJ2-5 | TRBD2 | NA | TRBV25-1 | TGTGCCAGCAGTGTCCGGACTAGCGGCCAAGAGACCCAGTACTTC | CASSVRTSGQETQYF
TRBJ2-1 | NA | NA | TRBV28 | TGTGCCAGCAGTTTGGAGGGCCCGAGGAATGAGCAGTTCTTC | CASSLEGPRNEQFF
TRBJ2-2 | NA | NA | TRBV5-1 | TGCGCCAGCAGCCCGGTACCCCCTCCGGCCGGGGAGCTGTTTTTT | CASSPVPPPAGELFF
TRBJ1-3 | TRBD1 | NA | TRBV5-8 | TGTGCCAGCAGCTTTCGACAGGGGAACACCATATATTTT | CASSFRQGNTIYF
TRBJ2-3 | TRBD2 | NA | TRBV3-1/TRBV3-2 | TGTGCCAGCAGCCAGGGGCTAGCGGGGGGACTTGGGTATTTT | CASSQGLAGGLGYF
TRBJ1-1 | NA | NA | TRBV7-9 | TGTGCCAGCAGCTTACAGGATAACCTTGAAGCTTTCTTT | CASSLQDNLEAFF
TRBJ2-7 | TRBD1 | NA | TRBV6-5 | TGTGCCAGCAGCCGCGGACAGGGTGGGCTGGGGGAGCAGTACTTC | CASSRGQGGLGEQYF
TRBJ2-5 | TRBD2 | NA | TRBV9 | TGTGCCAGCAGCGTAGGCCGGGGGGGCTGGGAGACCCAGTACTTC | CASSVGRGGWETQYF
TRBJ2-5 | NA | NA | TRBV28 | TGTGCCAGCGGACAGTCTTCGGAGACCCAGTACTTC | CASGQSSETQYF
TRBJ2-1 | NA | NA | TRBV10-3 | TGTGCCATCAGTGAAGCGTCACGGTCCTACAATGAGCAGTTCTTC | CAISEASRSYNEQFF
TRBJ2-3 | TRBD2 | NA | TRBV7-6 | TGTGCCAGCAGAGGCCCCGGGACTAGCGGGGGCCCCACAGATACGCAGTATTTT | CASRGPGTSGGPTDTQYF
TRBJ2-5 | TRBD2 | NA | TRBV19 | TGTGCCAGTAGTATCGGTAGCGGGGGAGAGACCCAGTACTTC | CASSIGSGGETQYF
TRBJ2-5 | NA | NA | TRBV28 | TGTGCCAGCAGTTTTCGGTCACCGTTCCAAGAGACCCAGTACTTC | CASSFRSPFQETQYF
TRBJ2-1 | NA | NA | TRBV12-3/TRBV12-4 | TGTGCCAGCAGGGGGTCGGGGGTCGATGAGCAGTTCTTC | CASRGSGVDEQFF
TRBJ2-1 | NA | once | TRBV3-1/TRBV3-2 | TGTGCCAGCAGCTTTAGTGTGGATGAGCAGTTCTTC | CASSFSVDEQFF
TRBJ2-1 | NA | NA | TRBV5-6 | TGTGCCAGCAGCCCACAGGGACCTCATGAGCAGTTCTTC | CASSPQGPHEQFF
TRBJ2-7 | NA | NA | TRBV30 | TGTGCCTGGTACGGGAGTAGTAAGCAGTACTTC | CAWYGSSKQYF
TRBJ2-3 | NA | NA | TRBV7-2 | TGTGCCAGCAGCTTAAAGGGGACCGGGGGATCCGATACGCAGTATTTT | CASSLKGTGGSDTQYF
TRBJ1-6 | NA | NA | TRBV12-3/TRBV12-4 | TGTGCCAGCCGGGACTTCAGATCACCCCTCCACTTT | CASRDFRSPLHF
TRBJ1-2 | NA | NA | TRBV16 | TGTGCCAGCAGCCAATCAGTAGGGAGCGGCTACACCTTC | CASSQSVGSGYTF
TRBJ2-2 | TRBD2 | few | TRBV3-1/TRBV3-2 | TGTGCCAGCAGCCAACTAGCGGGGGCGATGACCGGGGAGCTGTTTTTT | CASSQLAGAMTGELFF
TRBJ2-7 | TRBD1 | NA | TRBV7-2 | TGTGCCAGCAGCATAACAGGGGGGAGGTACGAGCAGTACTTC | CASSITGGRYEQYF